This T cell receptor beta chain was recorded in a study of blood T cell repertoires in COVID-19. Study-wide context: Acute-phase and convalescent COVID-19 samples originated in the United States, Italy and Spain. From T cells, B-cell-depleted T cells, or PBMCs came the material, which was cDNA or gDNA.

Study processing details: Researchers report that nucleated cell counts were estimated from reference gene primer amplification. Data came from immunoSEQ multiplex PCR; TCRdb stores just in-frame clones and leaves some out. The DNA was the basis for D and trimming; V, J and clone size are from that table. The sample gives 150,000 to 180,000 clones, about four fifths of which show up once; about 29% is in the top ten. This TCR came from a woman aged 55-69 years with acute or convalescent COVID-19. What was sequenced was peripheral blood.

The CDR3 nucleotides read TGTGCCAGCAGCTTAGTATGGACTGGCTATGGCTACACCTTC. Protein sequence: CASSLVWTGYGYTF. The chain employs TRBV7-2 and TRBJ1-2; D unresolved. The V gene lost 1 base and the J gene lost 4 bases, with 10 bases spanning the gap. Germline CDR1 is SGHTA and CDR2 is FQGNSA. This CDR3 contains 14 residues.